The entry below gives a single T cell receptor beta chain sequence along with its context. Its antigen remains unknown. This specimen belongs to a study of cytomegalovirus exposure and HLA in healthy donors. J was trimmed by 1 base and V by 5 bases; bases with no gene match: 16. CDR1 is MNHEY and CDR2 is SMNVEV in the germline V gene (reference sequence). CDR3 length equals 18 residues. Libraries were prepared by immunoSEQ multiplex PCR; TCRdb keeps only in-frame clonotypes and omits some of them. The table lists some 180,000 clones, 80% to 90% of them singletons. Study-wide findings and caveats: Per published reports, the classifier diagnosed cytomegalovirus status with high specificity and sensitivity. Among TCR beta chains, those listed as cytomegalovirus-associated numbered over 150.

Separate from the roughly 700-subject first cohort, the approximately 120-subject validation cohort was the one that the donors belonged to. The clonotype comes from a woman aged 25 to 45 in good health and CMV-seronegative. Sequencing used PBMCs. The chain joins TRBV27 to TRBJ1-1; 7 bases agree with TRBD1. CDR3 residues: CASSTRQAYGTANTEAFF. The DNA for the CDR3 is TGTGCCAGCAGTACCCGTCAGGCATACGGGACAGCGAACACTGAAGCTTTCTTT.